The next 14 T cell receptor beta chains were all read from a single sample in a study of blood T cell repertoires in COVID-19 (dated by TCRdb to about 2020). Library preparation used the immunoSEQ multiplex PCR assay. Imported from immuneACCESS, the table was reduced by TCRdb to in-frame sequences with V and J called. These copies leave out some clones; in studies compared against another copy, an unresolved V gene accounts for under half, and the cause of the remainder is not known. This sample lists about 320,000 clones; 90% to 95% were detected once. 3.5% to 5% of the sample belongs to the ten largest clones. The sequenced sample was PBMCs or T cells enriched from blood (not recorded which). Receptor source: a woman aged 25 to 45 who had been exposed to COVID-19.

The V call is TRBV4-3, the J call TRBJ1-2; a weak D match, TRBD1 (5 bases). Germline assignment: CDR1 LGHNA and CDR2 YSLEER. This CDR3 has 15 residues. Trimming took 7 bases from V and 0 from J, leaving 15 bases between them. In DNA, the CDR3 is TGCGCCAGCATCGATCTGAACAGGCCTAACTATGGCTACACCTTC. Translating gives CASIDLNRPNYGYTF.

The CDR3 loop is CASRLGQVISGANVLTF. The CDR3 nucleotides are TGTGCCAGTCGATTGGGACAGGTGATCTCTGGGGCCAACGTCCTGACTTTC. The J gene is TRBJ2-6, the V gene TRBV19; 8 nucleotides agree with TRBD1. Trimming removed 8 bases from V and 0 bases from J; junction bases left unmatched: 9. The CDR3 has 17 amino acids. CDR1 is LNHDA and CDR2 is SQIVND in the germline V gene (reference sequence).

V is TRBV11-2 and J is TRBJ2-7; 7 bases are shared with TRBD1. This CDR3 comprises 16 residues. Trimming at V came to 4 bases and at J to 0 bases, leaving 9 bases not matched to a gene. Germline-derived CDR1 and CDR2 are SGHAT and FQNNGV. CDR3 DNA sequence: TGTGCCAGCAGCTCTAACAGGGGCTCATACTCCTACGAGCAGTACTTC. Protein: CASSSNRGSYSYEQYF.

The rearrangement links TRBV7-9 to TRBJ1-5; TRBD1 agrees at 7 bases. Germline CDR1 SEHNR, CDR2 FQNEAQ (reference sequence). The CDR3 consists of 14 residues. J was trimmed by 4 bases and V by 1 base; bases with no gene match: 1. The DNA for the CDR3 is TGTGCCAGCAGCTTAGGCAGGGGGAATCAGCCCCAGCATTTT. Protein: CASSLGRGNQPQHF.

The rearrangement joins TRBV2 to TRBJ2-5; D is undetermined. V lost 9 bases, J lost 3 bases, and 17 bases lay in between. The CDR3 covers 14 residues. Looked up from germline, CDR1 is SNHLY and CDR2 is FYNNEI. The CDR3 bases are TGTGCCAGACCCCCCGCCTCAACAAAAGAGACCCAGTACTTC. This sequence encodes CARPPASTKETQYF.

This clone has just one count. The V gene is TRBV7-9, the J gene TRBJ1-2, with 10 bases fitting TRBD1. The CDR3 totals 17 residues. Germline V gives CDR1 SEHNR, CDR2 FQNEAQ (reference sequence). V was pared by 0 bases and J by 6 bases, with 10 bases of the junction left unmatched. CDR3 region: CASSLAGRTGGTHGYTF. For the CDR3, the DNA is TGTGCCAGCAGCTTAGCGGGCCGGACAGGGGGTACTCATGGCTACACCTTC.

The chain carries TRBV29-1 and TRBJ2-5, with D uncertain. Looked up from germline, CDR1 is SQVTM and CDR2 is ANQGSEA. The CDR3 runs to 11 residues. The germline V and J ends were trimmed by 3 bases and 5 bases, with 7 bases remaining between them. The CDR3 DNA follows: TGCAGCGTTGAGCCCCGGGAGACCCAGTACTTC. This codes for CSVEPRETQYF.

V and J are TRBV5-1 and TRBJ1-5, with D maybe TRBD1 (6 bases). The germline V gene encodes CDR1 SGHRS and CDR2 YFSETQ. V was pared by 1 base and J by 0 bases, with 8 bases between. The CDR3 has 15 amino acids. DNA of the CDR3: TGCGCCAGCAGCTTGAGGGGGTATAGCAATCAGCCCCAGCATTTT. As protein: CASSLRGYSNQPQHF. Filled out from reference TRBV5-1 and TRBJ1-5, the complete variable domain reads KAGVTQTPRYLIKTRGQQVTLSCSPISGHRSVSWYQQTPGQGLQFLFEYFSETQRNKGNFPGRFSGRQFSNSRSEMNVSTLELGDSALYLCASSLRGYSNQPQHFGDGTRLSIL.

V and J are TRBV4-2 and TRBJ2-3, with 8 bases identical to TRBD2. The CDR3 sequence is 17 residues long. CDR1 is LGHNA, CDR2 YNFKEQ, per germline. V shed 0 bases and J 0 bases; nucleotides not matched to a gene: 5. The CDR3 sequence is CASSQDRGGDSTDTQYF. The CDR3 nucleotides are TGTGCCAGCAGCCAAGATCGGGGGGGGGATAGCACAGATACGCAGTATTTT.

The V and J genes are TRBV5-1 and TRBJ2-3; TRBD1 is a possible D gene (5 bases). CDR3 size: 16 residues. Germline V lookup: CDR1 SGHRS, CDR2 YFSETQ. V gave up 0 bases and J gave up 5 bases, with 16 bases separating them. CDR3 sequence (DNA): TGCGCCAGCAGCTTGGCTAACAGGCAATGGGGAGATACGCAGTATTTT. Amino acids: CASSLANRQWGDTQYF.

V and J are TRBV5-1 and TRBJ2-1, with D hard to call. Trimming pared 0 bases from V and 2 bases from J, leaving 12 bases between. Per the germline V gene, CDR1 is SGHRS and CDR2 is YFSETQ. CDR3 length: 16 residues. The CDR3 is CASSLASPPAYNEQFF. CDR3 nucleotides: TGCGCCAGCAGCTTGGCCTCCCCCCCCGCCTACAATGAGCAGTTCTTC.

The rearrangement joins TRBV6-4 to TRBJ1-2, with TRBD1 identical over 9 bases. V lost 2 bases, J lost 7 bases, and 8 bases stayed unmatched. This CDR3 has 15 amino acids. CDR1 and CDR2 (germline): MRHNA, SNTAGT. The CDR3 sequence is CASSDPGTGSSGYTF. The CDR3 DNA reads TGTGCCAGCAGTGACCCCGGGACAGGGTCTAGTGGCTACACCTTC.

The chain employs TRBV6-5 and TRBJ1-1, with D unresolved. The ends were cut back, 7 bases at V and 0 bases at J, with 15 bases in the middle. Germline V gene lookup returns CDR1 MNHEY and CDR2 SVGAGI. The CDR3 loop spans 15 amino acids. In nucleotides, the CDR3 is TGTGCCAGCATCAGCACTGGCGGGTTGAACACTGAAGCTTTCTTT. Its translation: CASISTGGLNTEAFF.

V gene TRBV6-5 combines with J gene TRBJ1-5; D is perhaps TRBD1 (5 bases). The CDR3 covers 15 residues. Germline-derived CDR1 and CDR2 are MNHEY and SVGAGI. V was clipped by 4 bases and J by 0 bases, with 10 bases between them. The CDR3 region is CASSWEGNSNQPQHF. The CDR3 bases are TGTGCCAGCAGTTGGGAGGGGAATAGCAATCAGCCCCAGCATTTT.